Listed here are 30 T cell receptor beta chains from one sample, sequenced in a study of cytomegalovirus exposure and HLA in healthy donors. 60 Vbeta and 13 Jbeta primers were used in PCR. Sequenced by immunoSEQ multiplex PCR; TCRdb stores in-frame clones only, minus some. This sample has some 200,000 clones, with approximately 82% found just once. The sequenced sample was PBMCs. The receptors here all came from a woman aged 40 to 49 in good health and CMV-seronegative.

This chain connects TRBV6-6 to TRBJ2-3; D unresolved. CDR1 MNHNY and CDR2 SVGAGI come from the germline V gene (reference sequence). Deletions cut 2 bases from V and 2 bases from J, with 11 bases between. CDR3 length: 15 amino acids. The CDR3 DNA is TGTGCCAGCAGTTACGGTGCACTTCACACAGATACGCAGTATTTT. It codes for CASSYGALHTDTQYF.

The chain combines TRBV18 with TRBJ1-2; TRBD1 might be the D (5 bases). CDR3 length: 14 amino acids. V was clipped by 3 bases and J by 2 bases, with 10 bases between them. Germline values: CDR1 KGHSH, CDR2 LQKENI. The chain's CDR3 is CASSPTAVNYGYTF. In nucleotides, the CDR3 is TGTGCCAGCTCACCGACAGCAGTCAACTATGGCTACACCTTC.

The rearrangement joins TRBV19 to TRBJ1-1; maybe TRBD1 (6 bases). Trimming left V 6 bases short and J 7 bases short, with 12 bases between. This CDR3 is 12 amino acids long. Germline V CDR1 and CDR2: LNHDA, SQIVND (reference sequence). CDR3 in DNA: TGTGCCAGTAGGGACAGAGCAGGTGAAGCTTTCTTT. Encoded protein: CASRDRAGEAFF.

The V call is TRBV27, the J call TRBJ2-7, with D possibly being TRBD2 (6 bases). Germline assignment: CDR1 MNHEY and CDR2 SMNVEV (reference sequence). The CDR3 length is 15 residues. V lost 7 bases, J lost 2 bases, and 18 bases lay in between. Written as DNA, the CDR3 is TGTGCCAGCAAAAGCATAGGCGGAGGGGCCTACGAGCAGTACTTC. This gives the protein CASKSIGGGAYEQYF.

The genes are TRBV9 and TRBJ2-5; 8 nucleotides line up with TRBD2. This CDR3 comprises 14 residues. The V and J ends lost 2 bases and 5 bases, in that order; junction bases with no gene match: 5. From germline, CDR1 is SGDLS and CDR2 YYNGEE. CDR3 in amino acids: CASSVRGGQETQYF. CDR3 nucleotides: TGTGCCAGCAGCGTCCGGGGGGGGCAGGAGACCCAGTACTTC. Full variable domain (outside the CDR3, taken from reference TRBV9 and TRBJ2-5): DSGVTQTPKHLITATGQRVTLRCSPRSGDLSVYWYQQSLDQGLQFLIQYYNGEERAKGNILERFSAQQFPDLHSELNLSSLELGDSALYFCASSVRGGQETQYFGPGTRLLVL.

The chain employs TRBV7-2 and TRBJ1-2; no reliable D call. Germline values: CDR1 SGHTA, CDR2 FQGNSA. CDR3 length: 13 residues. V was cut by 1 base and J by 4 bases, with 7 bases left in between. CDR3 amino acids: CASSLGPGYGYTF. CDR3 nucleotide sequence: TGTGCCAGCAGCTTAGGGCCAGGCTATGGCTACACCTTC. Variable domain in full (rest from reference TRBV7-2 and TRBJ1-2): GAGVSQSPSNKVTEKGKDVELRCDPISGHTALYWYRQSLGQGLEFLIYFQGNSAPDKSGLPSDRFSAERTGGSVSTLTIQRTQQEDSAVYLCASSLGPGYGYTFGSGTRLTVV.

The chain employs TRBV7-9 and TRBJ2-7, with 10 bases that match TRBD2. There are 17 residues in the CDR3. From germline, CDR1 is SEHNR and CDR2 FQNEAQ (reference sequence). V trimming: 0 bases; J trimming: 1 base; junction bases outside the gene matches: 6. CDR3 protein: CASSLAQLAGTSYEQYF. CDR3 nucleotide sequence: TGTGCCAGCAGCTTAGCGCAACTAGCGGGAACTTCCTACGAGCAGTACTTC.

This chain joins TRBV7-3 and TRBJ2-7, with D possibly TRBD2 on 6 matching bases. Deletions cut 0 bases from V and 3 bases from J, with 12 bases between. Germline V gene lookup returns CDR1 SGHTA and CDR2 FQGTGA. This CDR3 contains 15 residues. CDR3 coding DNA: TGTGCCAGCAGCTTAACCGGACTACCTGACTACGAGCAGTACTTC. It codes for CASSLTGLPDYEQYF. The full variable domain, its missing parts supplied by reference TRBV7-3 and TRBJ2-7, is GAGVSQTPSNKVTEKGKYVELRCDPISGHTALYWYRQSLGQGPEFLIYFQGTGAADDSGLPNDRFFAVRPEGSVSTLKIQRTERGDSAVYLCASSLTGLPDYEQYFGPGTRLTVT.

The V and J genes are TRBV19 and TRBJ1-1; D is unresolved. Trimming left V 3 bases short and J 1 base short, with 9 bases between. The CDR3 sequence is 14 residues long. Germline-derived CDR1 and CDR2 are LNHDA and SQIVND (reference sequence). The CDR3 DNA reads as TGTGCCAGTAGTATCGGGGTCCGGAACACTGAAGCTTTCTTT. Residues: CASSIGVRNTEAFF.

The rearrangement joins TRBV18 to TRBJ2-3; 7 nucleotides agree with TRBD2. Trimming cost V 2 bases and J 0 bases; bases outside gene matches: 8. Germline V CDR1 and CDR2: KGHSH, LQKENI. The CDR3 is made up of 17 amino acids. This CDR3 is CASSPTGGPSSTDTQYF. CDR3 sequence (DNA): TGTGCCAGCTCACCAACGGGGGGTCCTTCGAGCACAGATACGCAGTATTTT.

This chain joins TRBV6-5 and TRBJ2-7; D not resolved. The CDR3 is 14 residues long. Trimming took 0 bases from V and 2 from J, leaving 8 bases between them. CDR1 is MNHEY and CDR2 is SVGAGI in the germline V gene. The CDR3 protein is CASSYSEQTYEQYF. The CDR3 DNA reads TGTGCCAGCAGTTACTCCGAACAAACCTACGAGCAGTACTTC.

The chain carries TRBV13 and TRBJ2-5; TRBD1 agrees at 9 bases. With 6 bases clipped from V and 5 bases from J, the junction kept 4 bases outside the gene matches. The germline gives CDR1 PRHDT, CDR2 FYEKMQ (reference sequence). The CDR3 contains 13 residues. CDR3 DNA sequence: TGTGCCAGCAGTCGTGGACAGGGGGAGACCCAGTACTTC. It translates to CASSRGQGETQYF.

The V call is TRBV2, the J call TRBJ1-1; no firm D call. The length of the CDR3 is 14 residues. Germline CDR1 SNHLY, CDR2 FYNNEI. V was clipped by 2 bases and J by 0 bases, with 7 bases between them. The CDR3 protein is CASSEWTMNTEAFF. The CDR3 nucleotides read TGTGCCAGCAGTGAATGGACTATGAACACTGAAGCTTTCTTT.

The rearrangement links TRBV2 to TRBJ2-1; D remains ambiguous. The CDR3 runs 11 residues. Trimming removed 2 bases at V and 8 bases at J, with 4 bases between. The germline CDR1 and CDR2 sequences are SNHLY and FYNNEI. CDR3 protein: CASSEYDEQFF. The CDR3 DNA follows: TGTGCCAGCAGTGAATATGATGAGCAGTTCTTC.

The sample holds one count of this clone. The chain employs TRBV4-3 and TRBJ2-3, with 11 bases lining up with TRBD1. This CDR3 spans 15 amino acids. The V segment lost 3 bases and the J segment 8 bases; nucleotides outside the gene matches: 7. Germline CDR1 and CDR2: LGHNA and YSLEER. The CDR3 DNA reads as TGCGCCAGCAGCCAGGACAGGGGGCGCGGAGGTACGCAGTATTTT. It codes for CASSQDRGRGGTQYF.

The CDR3 spells CASRPQGQGGHEQYF. In nucleotides, the CDR3 is TGTGCCAGCAGGCCCCAGGGACAGGGAGGGCACGAGCAGTACTTC. This sequence joins TRBV6-5 and TRBJ2-7; 9 nucleotides line up with TRBD1. Trimming took 6 bases from V and 5 from J; bases not matched to a gene: 11. This CDR3 has 15 amino acids. Germline V gene lookup returns CDR1 MNHEY and CDR2 SVGAGI.

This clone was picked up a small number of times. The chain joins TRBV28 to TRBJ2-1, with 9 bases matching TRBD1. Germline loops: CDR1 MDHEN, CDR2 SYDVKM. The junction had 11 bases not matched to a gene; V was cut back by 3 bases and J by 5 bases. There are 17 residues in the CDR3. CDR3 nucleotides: TGTGCCAGCAGTTTTAGTACCGGGACAGGGAGGGACAATGAGCAGTTCTTC. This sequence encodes CASSFSTGTGRDNEQFF.

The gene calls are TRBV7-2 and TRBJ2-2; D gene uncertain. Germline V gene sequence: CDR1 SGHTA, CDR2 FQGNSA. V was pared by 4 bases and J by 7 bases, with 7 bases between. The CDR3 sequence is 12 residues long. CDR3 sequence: CASSSYGGELFF. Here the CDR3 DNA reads TGTGCCAGCAGCTCGTACGGCGGGGAGCTGTTTTTT.

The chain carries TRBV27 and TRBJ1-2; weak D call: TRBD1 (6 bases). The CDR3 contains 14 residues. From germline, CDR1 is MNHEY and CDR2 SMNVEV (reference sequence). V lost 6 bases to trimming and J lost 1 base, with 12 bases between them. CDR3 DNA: TGTGCCAGCAGCCGAAAGGGGGTTAACTATGGCTACACCTTC. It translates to CASSRKGVNYGYTF.

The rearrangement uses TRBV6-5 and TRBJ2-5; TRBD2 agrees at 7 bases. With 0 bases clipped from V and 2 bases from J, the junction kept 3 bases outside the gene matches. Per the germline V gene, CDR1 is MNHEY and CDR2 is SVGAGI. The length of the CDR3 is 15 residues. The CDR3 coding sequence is TGTGCCAGCAGTTACTCCCTGGGAGGGCAAGAGACCCAGTACTTC. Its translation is CASSYSLGGQETQYF.

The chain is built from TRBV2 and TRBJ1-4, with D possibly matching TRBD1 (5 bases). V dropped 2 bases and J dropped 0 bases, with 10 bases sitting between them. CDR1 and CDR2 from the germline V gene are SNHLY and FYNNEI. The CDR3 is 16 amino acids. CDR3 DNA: TGTGCCAGCAGTGAACCGGACAACGCAACTAATGAAAAACTGTTTTTT. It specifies CASSEPDNATNEKLFF.

The CDR3: CASSFQGQTQETQYF. The CDR3 coding sequence is TGTGCCAGCAGCTTTCAGGGACAGACCCAAGAGACCCAGTACTTC. This rearrangement joins TRBV7-9 to TRBJ2-5; 7 nucleotides line up with TRBD1. The V and J ends lost 3 bases and 1 base, in that order; junction bases with no gene match: 5. Looked up from germline, CDR1 is SEHNR and CDR2 is FQNEAQ (reference sequence). The CDR3 runs 15 residues.

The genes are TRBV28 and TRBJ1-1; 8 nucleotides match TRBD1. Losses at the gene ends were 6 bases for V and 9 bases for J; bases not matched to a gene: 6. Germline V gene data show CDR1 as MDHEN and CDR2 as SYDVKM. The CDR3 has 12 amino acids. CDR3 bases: TGTGCCAGCAGCTCTAGACAGGGGAAAGCTTTCTTT. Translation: CASSSRQGKAFF.

The CDR3 DNA reads as TGTGCCAGCAGCCAAGGGGGGACTACCTACGAGCAGTACTTC. Translation: CASSQGGTTYEQYF. The chain recombines TRBV4-2 with TRBJ2-7, with 7 bases matching TRBD2. Germline-derived CDR1 and CDR2 are LGHNA and YNFKEQ. With 1 base clipped from V and 2 bases from J, the junction kept 2 bases outside the gene matches. CDR3 length equals 14 residues.

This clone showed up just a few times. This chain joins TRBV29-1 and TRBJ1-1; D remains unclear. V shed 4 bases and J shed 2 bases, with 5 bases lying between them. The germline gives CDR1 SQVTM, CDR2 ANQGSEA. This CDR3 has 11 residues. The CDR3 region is CSVALNTEAFF. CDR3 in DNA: TGCAGCGTTGCCTTAAACACTGAAGCTTTCTTT. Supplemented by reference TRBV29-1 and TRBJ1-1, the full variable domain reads SAVISQKPSRDICQRGTSLTIQCQVDSQVTMMFWYRQQPGQSLTLIATANQGSEATYESGFVIDKFPISRPNLTFSTLTVSNMSPEDSSIYLCSVALNTEAFFGQGTRLTVV.

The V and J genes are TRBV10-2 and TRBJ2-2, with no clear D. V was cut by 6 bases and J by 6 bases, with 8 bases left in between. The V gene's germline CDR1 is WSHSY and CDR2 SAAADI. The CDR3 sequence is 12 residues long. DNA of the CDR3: TGCGCCAGCAGAGCCGTTGCCGGGGAGCTGTTTTTT. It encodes CASRAVAGELFF.

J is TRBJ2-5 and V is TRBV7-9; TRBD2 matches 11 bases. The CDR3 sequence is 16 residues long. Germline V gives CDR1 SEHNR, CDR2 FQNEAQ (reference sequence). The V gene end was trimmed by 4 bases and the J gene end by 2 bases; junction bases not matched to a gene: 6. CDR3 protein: CASSSGLAGLQETQYF. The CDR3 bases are TGTGCCAGCAGCTCCGGACTAGCGGGTCTACAAGAGACCCAGTACTTC. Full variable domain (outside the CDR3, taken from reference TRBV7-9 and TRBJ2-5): DTGVSQNPRHKITKRGQNVTFRCDPISEHNRLYWYRQTLGQGPEFLTYFQNEAQLEKSRLLSDRFSAERPKGSFSTLEIQRTEQGDSAMYLCASSSGLAGLQETQYFGPGTRLLVL.

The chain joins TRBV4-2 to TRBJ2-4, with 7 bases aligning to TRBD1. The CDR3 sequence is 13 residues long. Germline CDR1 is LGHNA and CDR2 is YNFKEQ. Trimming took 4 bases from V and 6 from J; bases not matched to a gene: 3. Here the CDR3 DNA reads TGTGCCAGCAGCCCCTGGGACAGAAACATTCAGTACTTC. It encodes CASSPWDRNIQYF.

The CDR3, as DNA: TGTGCCAGCAGTATCAGGGACCAAGAGACCCAGTACTTC. This sequence encodes CASSIRDQETQYF. The chain has TRBV6-1 and TRBJ2-5; tentatively, D is TRBD1 (5 bases). CDR1 is MNHNS, CDR2 SASEGT, per germline. CDR3 length: 13 residues. Trimming shortened V by 5 bases and J by 0 bases, and 7 bases separated the two germline ends.

Here the CDR3 DNA reads TGCAGCGTTGAAGGGACTAGCGGGGGTAGAGATACGCAGTATTTT. This translates into CSVEGTSGGRDTQYF. The chain combines TRBV29-1 with TRBJ2-3, with TRBD2 identical over 13 bases. J gave up 5 bases and V 1 base, and 3 bases lay outside the gene matches. The germline CDR1 and CDR2 sequences are SQVTM and ANQGSEA. The CDR3 consists of 15 residues.